The 7 T cell receptor beta chains listed next were all sequenced from one sample in a study of response to subunit inactivated influenza vaccine. One entry per CDR3 protein results from TCRdb running MiXCR on the RT-PCR reads. The sample carries 550,000 to 800,000 distinct CDR3 sequences, around 14% recorded once. The material was PBMCs from blood, obtained 14 days before vaccination. The receptors were gathered from a man between 45 and 60 years old who received an inactivated influenza vaccine.

The chain has TRBV20-1 and TRBJ2-1; D unresolved. The length of the CDR3 is 13 residues. Germline values: CDR1 DFQATT, CDR2 SNEGSKA (reference sequence). V was pared by 5 bases and J by 5 bases, with 13 bases between. The CDR3 loop reads CSAGKNTNNEQFF. CDR3 coding DNA: TGCAGTGCTGGAAAGAACACTAACAATGAGCAGTTCTTC.

This chain connects TRBV9 to TRBJ2-7; D gene ambiguous. Germline V gene data show CDR1 as SGDLS and CDR2 as YYNGEE. Between the trimmed V and J ends, which lost 0 bases and 5 bases, there was a span of 9 bases. This CDR3 has 13 residues. The CDR3 reads CASSVAKGHEQYF. The CDR3 region has the DNA TGTGCCAGCAGCGTAGCTAAAGGCCACGAGCAGTACTTC.

As for this clonotype: The junction differs from germline at one of its ends, possibly a read error. The rearrangement joins TRBV3-1 to TRBJ2-2; D is uncertain. Germline V gives CDR1 LGHDT, CDR2 YNNKEL (reference sequence). This CDR3 is 17 amino acids long. The CDR3 nucleotides are TGTGCCTGCAGCAAAGATCTGTGGCAGAGAAACACCGGGGAGCTGTTTTTT. Translation: CACSKDLWQRNTGELFF. The variable domain in full, with the rest retrieved from reference TRBV3-1 and TRBJ2-2, is DTAVSQTPKYLVTQMGNDKSIKCEQNLGHDTMYWYKQDSKKFLKIMFSYNNKELIINETVPNRFSPKSPDKAHLNLHINSLELGDSAVYFCACSKDLWQRNTGELFFGEGSRLTVL.

This clonotype was counted only a few times. The genes are TRBV28 and TRBJ1-1; D might be TRBD1 (5 bases). Germline CDR1 is MDHEN and CDR2 is SYDVKM. The CDR3 is 12 residues long. Trimming cost V 7 bases and J 5 bases, with 11 bases left between them. The CDR3 sequence is CASTPRGTEAFF. In DNA form, the CDR3 reads TGTGCCAGCACCCCGCGGGGGACTGAAGCTTTCTTT.

The rearrangement joins TRBV5-1 to TRBJ2-3; 10 bases agree with TRBD2. After removal of 4 bases from V and 3 bases from J, the junction contained 17 bases not matched to a gene. Germline CDR1 and CDR2: SGHRS and YFSETQ. The CDR3 runs 19 residues. The CDR3 loop reads CASSLDPMRASGGTDTQYF. The CDR3 DNA is TGCGCCAGCAGCCTAGACCCTATGCGGGCTAGCGGGGGTACAGATACGCAGTATTTT.

The V and J genes are TRBV5-5 and TRBJ2-1; TRBD1 might be the D (5 bases). Trimming shortened V by 10 bases and J by 8 bases, and 25 bases separated the two germline ends. The CDR3 length is 15 residues. Germline loops: CDR1 SGHKS, CDR2 YYEKEE (reference sequence). The CDR3 DNA is TGTGCCTCTTCAGCGCAGGGCAGGGTTCCCCATGAGCAGTTCTTC. Its translation is CASSAQGRVPHEQFF.

This clonotype was detected a few times. V and J are TRBV6-2 or TRBV6-3 and TRBJ1-1; D remains unclear. The CDR3 spans 13 residues. Germline loops: CDR1 MNHEY, CDR2 SVGEGT. Trimming stripped 6 bases from V and 2 bases from J, with 10 bases between. CDR3 residues: CASSRYKNTEAFF. The CDR3 DNA follows: TGTGCCAGCAGCCGGTACAAAAACACTGAAGCTTTCTTT.